This T cell receptor (beta chain) was captured by sequencing in a study of blood T cell repertoires in COVID-19. Overall study context: Sample material is recorded as cDNA or gDNA derived from T cells, B-cell-depleted T cells, or PBMCs.

TCRdb's copy holds only in-frame clones and misses some; the assay was immunoSEQ multiplex PCR. This table has 160,000 or so clones, about 91% appearing once. CDR1 is LNHDA and CDR2 is SQIVND in the germline V gene (reference sequence). V lost 8 bases to trimming and J lost 0 bases; unmatched junction nucleotides: 8. The CDR3 is 16 residues long. V and J are TRBV19 and TRBJ1-3, with 9 bases fitting TRBD1. Input material: peripheral blood. This TCR was sampled from an older woman who had recovered from COVID-19. The CDR3 sequence: CASCKDRGASGNTIYF. In DNA, the CDR3 is TGTGCCAGTTGTAAGGACAGGGGAGCCTCTGGAAACACCATATATTTT.